This TCR beta chain was retrieved from a study of blood T cell repertoires in COVID-19 (TCRdb year 2020). A note on the overall study: The collaborator samples originated in the United States, Italy and Spain and spanned the acute and convalescent phases of COVID-19. Nearly every sample came with metadata listing a de-identified subject ID, COVID-19 status, age in years and sex. HLA class I and class II types, where available, came from metadata supplied by the sample provider rather than from assay-based typing. The repertoires were made available in a free public database intended to serve as a resource for research on the immune response to SARS-CoV-2. The material from the prospective study consisted of cDNA or gDNA derived from T cells, B-cell-depleted T cells, or PBMCs. The dataset comprised deeply sampled blood TCRbeta repertoires from subjects exposed to, actively infected with, or recovered from COVID-19. The samples were drawn from two sources: the first 160 participants of the ongoing ImmuneRACE study, and 1,200 or so subjects contributed by 6 global collaborators.

Results the study describes overall, beyond this receptor: Clinical and demographic metadata were provided uncurated, with the amount varying by source and participant.

In regard to this clone: There is no known antigen for this receptor. Base qualities are missing; no much larger clone stands one base away.

CDR1 and CDR2, per the germline V gene (reference sequence), are SGHKS and YYEKEE. The CDR3 goes from the cysteine to the phenylalanine over 15 residues. The retained sequence is limited to the CDR3, 45 bases, with the frame set at the first base. V is clipped by 0 bases and J by 0 bases, and the sequence between their germline boundaries is 8 bases long. TCRbeta CDR3 regions were amplified from genomic DNA using the immunoSEQ Assay, a bias-controlled multiplex PCR. In the original analysis: The number of nucleated cells in each sample was estimated from the amplification of reference gene primers within the assay. To quantify the absolute abundance of each unique TCRbeta CDR3 rearrangement, sequence reads were collapsed and filtered. For each sample, productive Simpson clonality was calculated as the square root of Simpson's diversity index across productive rearrangements. As stored in TCRdb, this immuneACCESS dataset retains in-frame rearrangements with V and J assigned. A fraction of the clones does not appear; measured against another copy, unresolved V genes explain less than half of the discrepancy, and the remainder lacks a known reason. D and trimming come from the DNA, and the V and J calls and clone size come from that table. This sample comprises about 300,000 clones, approximately 88% of them detected only once. Jointly, the top ten make up more than 1.1% of the sample.

One collaborating source in Seattle enrolled patients during active infection and followed them longitudinally through the course of disease. Each collaborating institution followed its own protocols to collect whole blood in K2EDTA tubes. For TCRbeta analysis, collaborators shipped samples in one of three forms: frozen whole blood, isolated PBMCs, or DNA extracted from either of those sample types. This TCR came from a human donor with COVID-19, enrolled during active disease. The donor label of this sample is uncertain. The chain employs TRBV5-5 and TRBJ2-3; a tentative D call is TRBD1 (5 bases match). Material for sequencing was peripheral blood. CDR3 sequence: CASSLDRPSTDTQYF. The sequenced DNA is TGTGCCAGCAGCTTGGACAGGCCCAGCACAGATACGCAGTATTTT.